This TCR beta chain was identified during a study of blood T cell repertoires in COVID-19. Clones were sequenced by immunoSEQ multiplex PCR, and TCRdb holds only the in-frame ones, with some missing. The sample lists a few hundred thousand clones; over 80% were seen once. Germline V CDR1 and CDR2: SGHDT, YYEEEE. Trimming took 4 bases from V and 0 from J, leaving 14 bases between them. The CDR3 contains 16 residues. The sequenced sample was peripheral blood. The receptor was isolated from a woman aged 45-60 years with COVID-19, enrolled during active disease. The chain recombines TRBV5-6 with TRBJ1-5; D is ambiguous. The CDR3 nucleotides read TGTGCCAGCAGCCCGGGAGGAGGTTATAGCAATCAGCCCCAGCATTTT. Translation gives CASSPGGGYSNQPQHF.